The 24 T cell receptor beta chains listed next were all sequenced from one sample in a study of spatial heterogeneity in lung cancer. Stated time point: sample taken at primary tumor resection. Material for sequencing was whole RNA from tumor, nontumor lung or frozen PBMC, left unsorted. TCRdb re-called the 5' RACE reads with MiXCR, one entry per CDR3 protein. The data hold about 85,000 distinct CDR3 sequences, with 15% to 25% observed a single time. Sequencing used PBMCs, obtained at surgery. These receptors all come from a male donor with early-stage non-small cell lung cancer.

This clonotype was seen only a few times. The V and J genes are TRBV4-3 and TRBJ2-5, with TRBD1 matching 8 bases. CDR3 length: 14 residues. Trimming took 5 bases from V and 4 from J; bases not matched to a gene: 6. Germline V CDR1 and CDR2: LGHNA, YSLEER. CDR3 region: CASSYTGGGETQYF. For the CDR3, the DNA is TGCGCCAGCAGCTACACAGGGGGAGGAGAGACCCAGTACTTC.

The chain employs TRBV3-1 and TRBJ2-3; TRBD1 matches 10 bases. Trimming at V came to 1 base and at J to 1 base, leaving 11 bases not matched to a gene. Germline assignment: CDR1 LGHDT and CDR2 YNNKEL (reference sequence). CDR3 length equals 19 residues. The CDR3 loop reads CASSQGPPRDRGGTDTQYF. CDR3 sequence (DNA): TGTGCCAGCAGCCAAGGACCCCCCCGGGACAGGGGCGGCACAGATACGCAGTATTTT.

The chain combines TRBV6-1 with TRBJ1-1; D unclear. Between the trimmed V and J ends, which lost 5 bases and 1 base, there was a span of 14 bases. Per germline, CDR1 MNHNS and CDR2 SASEGT. CDR3 length: 15 residues. CDR3 loop: CASSRKRTENTEAFF. The CDR3 DNA is TGTGCCAGCAGTCGAAAACGGACGGAGAACACTGAAGCTTTCTTT.

J is TRBJ2-2 and V is TRBV5-1, with 7 positions matching TRBD1. V was clipped by 6 bases and J by 3 bases; unmatched bases: 5. The CDR3 length is 14 residues. The germline CDR1 and CDR2 sequences are SGHRS and YFSETQ. The CDR3 spells CASNRGIHTGELFF. The CDR3 DNA is TGCGCCAGCAACAGGGGAATCCACACCGGGGAGCTGTTTTTT.

The sample holds a few counts of this clonotype. V is TRBV12-3 or TRBV12-4 and J is TRBJ1-1, with D perhaps TRBD1 (6 bases). The CDR3 is 17 amino acids. The germline V and J ends were trimmed by 3 bases and 1 base, with 18 bases remaining between them. The CDR3 DNA is TGTGCCAGCAGTTTTCCATGGGACACTACGGGGAACACTGAAGCTTTCTTT. Protein: CASSFPWDTTGNTEAFF.

The rearrangement uses TRBV6-4 and TRBJ2-3; D remains ambiguous. Trimming took 5 bases from V and 9 from J, leaving 15 bases between them. This CDR3 contains 13 residues. Germline-derived CDR1 and CDR2 are MRHNA and SNTAGT. The CDR3 spells CASSLDGLETQYF. The CDR3 DNA follows: TGTGCCAGCAGTTTGGACGGGCTGGAAACGCAGTATTTT.

In this sample, this clonotype turned up many times. The J gene is TRBJ2-7, the V gene TRBV28, with 12 bases that match TRBD2. This CDR3 has 14 residues. The V and J ends lost 5 bases and 2 bases, in that order; junction bases with no gene match: 1. Germline loops: CDR1 MDHEN, CDR2 SYDVKM. As DNA, the CDR3 is TGTGCCAGCAGTCGGACTAGCGGGGCCTACGAGCAGTACTTC. Translating it yields CASSRTSGAYEQYF.

This clonotype was seen only a few times. The chain recombines TRBV20-1 with TRBJ1-2; D is possibly TRBD1 (5 bases). CDR1 and CDR2 (germline): DFQATT, SNEGSKA (reference sequence). The CDR3 covers 13 residues. Trimming took off 0 bases at V and 4 bases at J, with 9 bases between the two ends. The CDR3 DNA follows: TGCAGTGCTAGAGATCGGGACCTCTATGGCTACACCTTC. Translated, it gives CSARDRDLYGYTF.

This clonotype was picked up many times. V and J are TRBV10-3 and TRBJ1-2; D is ambiguous. Germline-derived CDR1 and CDR2 are ENHRY and SYGVKD. V lost 4 bases, J lost 6 bases, and 9 bases lay in between. This CDR3 region has 12 residues. In DNA, the CDR3 is TGTGCCATCAGTGCTGAAGCAGATGGCTACACCTTC. This sequence encodes CAISAEADGYTF.

The chain links TRBV5-1 to TRBJ2-1; the D gene is possibly TRBD2 (5 bases). With 7 bases removed from V and 7 bases from J, the gap between germline ends came to 9 bases. Germline CDR1 SGHRS, CDR2 YFSETQ. The CDR3 covers 11 residues. Here the CDR3 DNA reads TGCGCCAGCGCTCTAGCAAATGAGCAGTTCTTC. It specifies CASALANEQFF.

The V call is TRBV7-9, the J call TRBJ2-7, with 12 positions matching TRBD2. With 10 bases clipped from V and 0 bases from J, the junction kept 4 bases outside the gene matches. Germline CDR1 and CDR2: SEHNR and FQNEAQ (reference sequence). CDR3 size: 14 residues. CDR3 sequence reads: CATQTSGSSYEQYF. Here the CDR3 DNA reads TGTGCCACCCAGACTAGCGGGAGCTCCTACGAGCAGTACTTC.

This clonotype appeared a few times. The genes are TRBV27 and TRBJ2-1; perhaps TRBD2 as D (9 bases). Germline values: CDR1 MNHEY, CDR2 SMNVEV (reference sequence). V shed 5 bases and J shed 9 bases, with 23 bases lying between them. The CDR3 covers 16 residues. The CDR3 here is CASSSRQGTSSSEQFF. As DNA, the CDR3 is TGTGCCAGCAGTAGCAGACAGGGGACTAGCTCCTCTGAGCAGTTCTTC.

The chain has TRBV7-9 and TRBJ2-3; TRBD2 matches 7 bases. V trimming: 7 bases; J trimming: 0 bases; junction bases outside the gene matches: 10. The CDR3 totals 16 residues. Germline V gene sequence: CDR1 SEHNR, CDR2 FQNEAQ (reference sequence). The CDR3 spells CASTLNVGGSTDTQYF. CDR3 coding DNA: TGTGCCAGCACCCTGAACGTGGGGGGGAGCACAGATACGCAGTATTTT.

Here the CDR3 reads CASSQDRAGTQFF. The CDR3 nucleotides read TGTGCCAGCAGCCAAGATCGGGCTGGGACGCAGTTCTTC. J is TRBJ2-1 and V is TRBV3-1; possibly TRBD1 or TRBD2 for D (5 bases each). In germline, CDR1 is LGHDT, CDR2 YNNKEL (reference sequence). The V gene lost 0 bases and the J gene lost 12 bases, with 12 bases spanning the gap. The CDR3 runs to 13 residues.

This sequence joins TRBV20-1 and TRBJ2-5, with 9 bases lining up with TRBD2. V gave up 0 bases and J gave up 1 base; unmatched junction bases: 6. Per germline, CDR1 DFQATT and CDR2 SNEGSKA (reference sequence). The CDR3 covers 16 residues. The CDR3 here is CSARDTVAGAQETQYF. DNA of the CDR3: TGCAGTGCTAGAGACACGGTAGCGGGGGCCCAAGAGACCCAGTACTTC.

The CDR3 loop is CASSATGDNIQYF. The CDR3 region has the DNA TGTGCCAGCAGTGCAACAGGGGACAACATTCAGTACTTC. This chain links TRBV27 with TRBJ2-4; 7 nucleotides align to TRBD1. Germline lookup yields CDR1 MNHEY and CDR2 SMNVEV (reference sequence). The CDR3 sequence is 13 residues long. V shed 5 bases, J shed 7 bases, and the junction held 5 bases outside the gene matches.

In this sample, this clonotype turned up many times. The CDR3 coding sequence is TGTGCCAGCATTCGGCTGAGGGGCCCTAGCACAGATACGCAGTATTTT. Translated: CASIRLRGPSTDTQYF. The genes are TRBV28 and TRBJ2-3, with D perhaps assigned TRBD1 or TRBD2 (5 bases each). V was clipped by 7 bases and J by 0 bases, with 17 bases between them. The CDR3 has 16 residues. Germline values: CDR1 MDHEN, CDR2 SYDVKM.

The rearrangement uses TRBV28 and TRBJ2-1; TRBD2 matches 11 bases. Germline V gene lookup returns CDR1 MDHEN and CDR2 SYDVKM. The CDR3 runs 14 residues. V dropped 6 bases and J dropped 7; count of bases not matched to a gene: 5. CDR3 loop: CASRLAGGANEQFF. CDR3 coding DNA: TGTGCCAGCAGGTTAGCGGGAGGGGCGAATGAGCAGTTCTTC.

This clonotype appeared a few times. The junction does not match germline at one end; this may be a read error. The genes are TRBV7-8 and TRBJ2-1; D remains unclear. CDR3 length: 11 residues. CDR1 SGHVS and CDR2 FQNEAQ come from the germline V gene. CDR3 coding DNA: TGTGCCAGCAGCTTAGCCCTCGGTTGGCTCTTC. Encoded protein: CASSLALGWLF.

The rearrangement links TRBV5-1 to TRBJ2-3; 7 bases agree with TRBD2. The junction had 8 bases not matched to a gene; V was cut back by 4 bases and J by 0 bases. The CDR3 has 16 residues. The germline CDR1 and CDR2 sequences are SGHRS and YFSETQ. CDR3 region: CASSTRAGTSTDTQYF. The CDR3 bases are TGCGCCAGCAGCACCAGAGCGGGAACCAGCACAGATACGCAGTATTTT.

This clonotype was picked up many times. The rearrangement uses TRBV7-9 and TRBJ2-3, with 9 bases aligning to TRBD2. This CDR3 spans 15 amino acids. V lost 5 bases and J lost 3; bases outside the gene matches: 6. Germline assignment: CDR1 SEHNR and CDR2 FQNEAQ (reference sequence). The chain's CDR3 is CASSPRGGQTDTQYF. The CDR3 DNA reads as TGTGCCAGCAGCCCGCGGGGGGGCCAGACAGATACGCAGTATTTT.

This clonotype was found a few times. V usage is TRBV6-2 or TRBV6-3 and J usage is TRBJ2-7, with 11 nucleotides matching TRBD2. This CDR3 has 17 residues. Trimming at V came to 2 bases and at J to 2 bases, leaving 8 bases not matched to a gene. Germline lookup yields CDR1 MNHEY and CDR2 SVGEGT. This CDR3 reads CASSYGGTSGSTYEQYF. The CDR3 region has the DNA TGTGCCAGCAGTTACGGAGGGACTAGCGGTAGCACCTACGAGCAGTACTTC.

This clonotype was seen repeatedly, ten times or more. V gene TRBV10-3 combines with J gene TRBJ2-1, with no clear D. This CDR3 has 13 residues. Deletions cut 8 bases from V and 6 bases from J, with 14 bases between. CDR1 and CDR2 from the germline V gene are ENHRY and SYGVKD. The CDR3 region has the DNA TGTGCCATCCGAGCTCCCCCCGGCAATGAGCAGTTCTTC. Residues: CAIRAPPGNEQFF.

This clonotype was detected a few times. The chain combines TRBV5-1 with TRBJ1-2; 7 positions agree with TRBD1. There are 14 residues in the CDR3. CDR1 SGHRS and CDR2 YFSETQ come from the germline V gene. J gave up 3 bases and V 2 bases, and 4 bases lay outside the gene matches. The DNA of the CDR3 is TGCGCCAGCAGCTTTCCGGGACAGCACTATGGCTACACCTTC. It translates to CASSFPGQHYGYTF.